The rows below give T cell receptor beta chains drawn from one sample of a study of blood T cell repertoires in COVID-19. Assay: immunoSEQ multiplex PCR; the TCRdb copy retains only in-frame clones and omits some. Among about 150,000 clones, 80% to 90% were seen once, and the ten largest hold 7.2%. The sequencing input was peripheral blood. These TCRs come from a woman aged 45 to 65 in a cohort sampled during active or convalescent COVID-19. CDR3s include the opening cysteine and the closing phenylalanine or tryptophan. The D gene is left open where the match is weak. Clone size, where shown, is once, few, many, or a class for clones that have expanded.

CASSEGASGNTIYF	TGTGCCAGCAGTGAAGGGGCGTCTGGAAACACCATATATTTT	many	TRBJ1-3	TRBV2	NA
CASSPTGASYNEQFF	TGTGCCAGCAGCCCAACAGGGGCCTCCTACAATGAGCAGTTCTTC	NA	TRBJ2-1	TRBV7-9	TRBD1
CASSSSAQETQYF	TGTGCCAGCAGCTCTAGCGCCCAAGAGACCCAGTACTTC	NA	TRBJ2-5	TRBV5-4	NA
CSASPTQGALSGYTF	TGCAGTGCTAGTCCAACACAGGGGGCGTTAAGTGGCTACACCTTC	NA	TRBJ1-2	TRBV20-1	TRBD1
CASTTRDRAGYGYTF	TGTGCCAGCACTACTCGGGACAGGGCTGGCTATGGCTACACCTTC	NA	TRBJ1-2	TRBV6-5	TRBD1
CASSHTGASGNTIYF	TGTGCCAGCAGCCATACGGGAGCCTCTGGAAACACCATATATTTT	NA	TRBJ1-3	TRBV7-8	NA
CASSYKGREKLFF	TGTGCCAGCAGTTACAAGGGGCGTGAAAAACTGTTTTTT	NA	TRBJ1-4	TRBV6-2/TRBV6-3	NA
CASSPDSLSNQPQHF	TGTGCCAGCTCACCTGACAGTCTTAGCAATCAGCCCCAGCATTTT	NA	TRBJ1-5	TRBV18	NA
CASSLGTSSYNEQFF	TGTGCCAGCAGCTTGGGGACTAGCTCCTACAATGAGCAGTTCTTC	NA	TRBJ2-1	TRBV7-2	TRBD2
CSVQTSPSSYNEQFF	TGCAGCGTACAGACTAGCCCCAGCTCCTACAATGAGCAGTTCTTC	NA	TRBJ2-1	TRBV29-1	TRBD2
CAISDGTGGLGYTF	TGTGCCATCAGTGACGGGACAGGGGGGTTAGGCTACACCTTC	NA	TRBJ1-2	TRBV10-3	TRBD1
CASSLSGQGAGTDTQYF	TGCGCCAGCAGCTTGTCGGGACAGGGGGCTGGCACAGATACGCAGTATTTT	NA	TRBJ2-3	TRBV5-1	TRBD1
CAIDRGENTEAFF	TGTGCCATAGACAGGGGGGAGAACACTGAAGCTTTCTTT	NA	TRBJ1-1	TRBV10-3	TRBD1
CASRRNSGGGTEAFF	TGTGCCAGCAGGCGTAACTCAGGGGGTGGCACTGAAGCTTTCTTT	NA	TRBJ1-1	TRBV2	TRBD1
CASSGTASGNTIYF	TGTGCCAGCAGCGGGACAGCCTCTGGAAACACCATATATTTT	NA	TRBJ1-3	TRBV6-5	TRBD1
CASSGSGGSRSYNEQFF	TGTGCCAGCAGTGGTAGCGGGGGGTCCCGTTCCTACAATGAGCAGTTCTTC	NA	TRBJ2-1	TRBV25-1	TRBD2
CASSQDPGQRYYEQYF	TGCGCCAGCAGCCAAGATCCGGGACAGCGGTACTACGAGCAGTACTTC	NA	TRBJ2-7	TRBV4-1	TRBD1